Shown below are 12 T cell receptor beta chains from a single sample sequenced in a study of T cells in Graves' hyperthyroidism and ophthalmopathy. Regions amplified from RNA transcripts were the TCR beta CDR3 regions. During a first-round RT-PCR of the TCR CDR3, the HTBI primer set was used. TCRdb itself ran the multiplex PCR reads through MiXCR, one entry per CDR3 protein. Here the sample spans about 290,000 distinct CDR3 sequences, about 16% being singletons. Sequenced input: blood. The receptors originated from a woman aged 45 to 65 with Graves' hyperthyroidism that later progressed to Graves' ophthalmopathy.

The CDR3 nucleotides read TGTGCCACCAGCCCAAGGGTGCGCACCGGGGAGCTGTTTTTT. Its protein is CATSPRVRTGELFF. The chain recombines TRBV15 with TRBJ2-2; D is undetermined. Germline V gives CDR1 LNHNV, CDR2 YYDKDF (reference sequence). This CDR3 has 14 amino acids. V lost 5 bases to trimming and J lost 4 bases, with 11 bases between them.

Comments on this clonotype: Given a much more abundant clone one base away, this may be a read error. The chain carries TRBV7-8 and TRBJ2-7; no definite D call. Trimming stripped 4 bases from V and 7 bases from J, with 11 bases between. In germline, CDR1 is SGHVS, CDR2 FQNEAQ. CDR3 length: 12 amino acids. The CDR3 region has the DNA TGTGCCAGCAGCTGGGAACTGGGTGAGCAGTACTTC. This sequence encodes CASSWELGEQYF.

This clonotype has at least ten counts. The chain recombines TRBV20-1 with TRBJ1-5; D might be TRBD1 (6 bases). The V and J ends lost 3 bases and 4 bases respectively, with 10 bases between them. Germline V gene sequence: CDR1 DFQATT, CDR2 SNEGSKA (reference sequence). This CDR3 contains 13 residues. The DNA of the CDR3 is TGCAGTGCTAGGAGGGGGGCAAATCAGCCCCAGCATTTT. Translating gives CSARRGANQPQHF.

This clonotype was seen ten or more times. V gene TRBV6-5 combines with J gene TRBJ1-1; D remains ambiguous. Germline lookup yields CDR1 MNHEY and CDR2 SVGAGI. CDR3 length: 14 residues. V shed 4 bases and J shed 0 bases, with 9 bases lying between them. CDR3 region: CASSWLPMNTEAFF. The CDR3 nucleotides are TGTGCCAGCAGTTGGCTGCCGATGAACACTGAAGCTTTCTTT.

The sample holds many counts of this clonotype. The chain links TRBV28 to TRBJ2-1, with D possibly TRBD2 on 6 matching bases. Looked up from germline, CDR1 is MDHEN and CDR2 is SYDVKM. The germline V and J ends were trimmed by 5 bases and 2 bases, with 16 bases remaining between them. The CDR3 loop spans 16 amino acids. This chain's CDR3 is CASSTLEGRTYNEQFF. The DNA of the CDR3 is TGTGCCAGCAGTACCCTGGAGGGCCGAACCTACAATGAGCAGTTCTTC.

Concerning this clonotype itself: A much larger clone differs from this one at a single base, so this may be a read error. The chain combines TRBV11-3 with TRBJ2-7, with D possibly matching TRBD1 (6 bases). V was pared by 5 bases and J by 1 base, with 18 bases between. CDR1 and CDR2 (germline): SGHNT, YENEEA. The CDR3 is made up of 16 amino acids. CDR3 DNA sequence: TGTGCCAGCAGCCGGTCAGGGGCGAATCTTTCCTACGAGCAGTACTTC. Amino acids: CASSRSGANLSYEQYF. Based on the CDR3 plus reference TRBV11-3 and TRBJ2-7, the full variable domain is EAGVVQSPRYKIIEKKQPVAFWCNPISGHNTLYWYLQNLGQGPELLIRYENEEAVDDSQLPKDRFSAERLKGVDSTLKIQPAELGDSAVYLCASSRSGANLSYEQYFGPGTRLTVT.

The chain uses TRBV19 and TRBJ1-2; D unclear. The CDR3 is 15 residues long. CDR1 and CDR2 (germline): LNHDA, SQIVND (reference sequence). The V gene lost 6 bases and the J gene lost 2 bases, with 16 bases spanning the gap. The CDR3 is CASRPSTGSNYGYTF. The CDR3 coding sequence is TGTGCCAGTAGGCCCTCGACGGGCTCCAACTATGGCTACACCTTC.

The rearrangement uses TRBV6-1 and TRBJ1-3; unclear D gene. Germline loops: CDR1 MNHNS, CDR2 SASEGT. Deletions cut 8 bases from V and 6 bases from J, with 5 bases between. The CDR3 consists of 10 residues. CDR3 residues: CASGANTIYF. The CDR3 DNA is TGTGCCAGCGGAGCAAACACCATATATTTT.

The table lists this clonotype with a few counts. DNA for the CDR3: TGTGCCACCACCAAACGAGCGGGAGTCGGAACAGATACGCAGTATTTT. Amino acids: CATTKRAGVGTDTQYF. The chain carries TRBV15 and TRBJ2-3; 8 bases line up with TRBD2. The germline gives CDR1 LNHNV, CDR2 YYDKDF (reference sequence). Losses at the gene ends were 7 bases for V and 3 bases for J; bases not matched to a gene: 12. The CDR3 is 16 amino acids. The full variable domain, rest sourced from reference TRBV15 and TRBJ2-3, is DAMVIQNPRYQVTQFGKPVTLSCSQTLNHNVMYWYQQKSSQAPKLLFHYYDKDFNNEADTPDNFQSRRPNTSFCFLDIRSPGLGDTAMYLCATTKRAGVGTDTQYFGPGTRLTVL.

V is TRBV5-1 and J is TRBJ2-6, with no clear D. Trimming removed 2 bases at V and 4 bases at J, with 7 bases between. The CDR3 length is 14 residues. Germline V gene sequence: CDR1 SGHRS, CDR2 YFSETQ. The CDR3 loop is CASSLNPGANVLTF. The CDR3 nucleotides are TGCGCCAGCAGCTTAAACCCCGGGGCCAACGTCCTGACTTTC.

This clonotype was detected ten times or more. The chain carries TRBV29-1 and TRBJ2-3; tentatively, D is TRBD2 (6 bases). CDR1 and CDR2 from the germline V gene are SQVTM and ANQGSEA. The CDR3 spans 14 residues. Trimming left V 5 bases short and J 3 bases short, with 15 bases between. In DNA form, the CDR3 reads TGCAGCGTTCAAATGGGCGCGGGGACAGATACGCAGTATTTT. Amino acids: CSVQMGAGTDTQYF.

In this sample, this clonotype turned up many times. V is TRBV4-2 and J is TRBJ2-7; 8 bases align to TRBD2. Germline CDR1 LGHNA, CDR2 YNFKEQ. This CDR3 has 15 amino acids. V lost 4 bases to trimming and J lost 2 bases; unmatched junction nucleotides: 7. The CDR3 loop reads CASSPPLAEAYEQYF. The CDR3 nucleotides read TGTGCCAGCAGCCCACCACTAGCGGAAGCCTACGAGCAGTACTTC.